This passage covers 20 T cell receptor beta chains from one sample sequenced in a study of T-cell memory formation after mild COVID-19. TCRdb ran MiXCR on the 5' RACE reads and lists one entry per CDR3 protein. The repertoire consists of around 130,000 distinct CDR3 sequences, with approximately 15% occurring once and the leading ten covering about 15%. Sequencing was performed on PBMCs or a T cell subset sorted from them (not recorded which). The receptors here all came from an adult woman who had mild COVID-19 (a few samples of this study predate the infection). Cell type and time point are not known.

The sample holds a few counts of this clonotype. The chain uses TRBV24-1 and TRBJ2-7; D is unresolved. Germline CDR1 and CDR2: KGHDR and SFDVKD. Trimming cost V 4 bases and J 3 bases, with 3 bases left between them. This CDR3 has 11 amino acids. The DNA for the CDR3 is TGTGCCACCAGTGAAGGCTACGAGCAGTACTTC. This codes for CATSEGYEQYF.

This sequence joins TRBV20-1 and TRBJ1-1; the D is unclear. V shed 3 bases and J shed 1 base, with 6 bases lying between them. The CDR3 covers 12 residues. Germline V gene data show CDR1 as DFQATT and CDR2 as SNEGSKA (reference sequence). The CDR3 bases are TGCAGTGCTAGGTGGGGGAACACTGAAGCTTTCTTT. Protein: CSARWGNTEAFF.

The genes are TRBV11-3 and TRBJ1-6; 7 bases map to TRBD1. This CDR3 is 16 amino acids long. Germline V gene data show CDR1 as SGHNT and CDR2 as YENEEA. The V segment lost 4 bases and the J segment 12 bases; nucleotides outside the gene matches: 15. CDR3 sequence: CASSSEPGQLSGPLHF. DNA for the CDR3: TGTGCCAGCAGCTCAGAACCGGGACAGCTTTCTGGACCCCTCCACTTT.

This clonotype appeared a few times. The chain employs TRBV24-1 and TRBJ2-1; 10 nucleotides agree with TRBD2. Losses at the gene ends were 4 bases for V and 10 bases for J; bases not matched to a gene: 12. The CDR3 is made up of 16 amino acids. Germline CDR1 KGHDR, CDR2 SFDVKD. The CDR3 DNA sequence: TGTGCCACCAGTGACCCTAGCGGGGGAGTTCCGTACGAGCAGTTCTTC. Amino acids: CATSDPSGGVPYEQFF.

CDR3 sequence: CASSLVPGTGGFGQYF. The CDR3 region has the DNA TGCGCCAGCAGCTTGGTCCCCGGGACAGGGGGCTTCGGGCAGTACTTC. The chain has TRBV5-1 and TRBJ2-7; 12 bases agree with TRBD1. CDR1 and CDR2 from the germline V gene are SGHRS and YFSETQ. The V and J ends lost 0 bases and 9 bases, in that order; junction bases with no gene match: 10. The CDR3 is made up of 16 amino acids.

This chain links TRBV19 with TRBJ1-3; D unresolved. CDR1 is LNHDA, CDR2 SQIVND, per germline (reference sequence). This CDR3 spans 15 amino acids. V dropped 5 bases and J dropped 1 base, with 12 bases sitting between them. The CDR3 spells CASSSYTGSGNTIYF. The CDR3 nucleotides read TGTGCCAGTAGTTCATACACCGGATCTGGAAACACCATATATTTT.

The chain links TRBV29-1 to TRBJ2-5, with D uncertain. Germline V gives CDR1 SQVTM, CDR2 ANQGSEA. This CDR3 comprises 11 residues. The ends were cut back, 4 bases at V and 2 bases at J, with 5 bases in the middle. CDR3 amino acids: CSVGPQETQYF. The CDR3 region has the DNA TGCAGCGTTGGCCCTCAAGAGACCCAGTACTTC.

This clonotype was seen more than once but under ten times. The gene calls are TRBV29-1 and TRBJ1-4; D call uncertain. V gave up 7 bases and J gave up 3 bases, with 9 bases separating them. The CDR3 is 12 amino acids. Germline V CDR1 and CDR2: SQVTM, ANQGSEA. The CDR3 loop is CSGSEANEKLFF. CDR3 nucleotide sequence: TGCAGCGGCTCCGAAGCTAATGAAAAACTGTTTTTT.

The chain is built from TRBV2 and TRBJ2-7, with 7 bases that match TRBD1. V was clipped by 5 bases and J by 3 bases; unmatched bases: 10. Germline CDR1 is SNHLY and CDR2 is FYNNEI. This CDR3 comprises 15 residues. Here the CDR3 DNA reads TGTGCCAGCAGTCACTTCGGGACAGCAAACTACGAGCAGTACTTC. Translated: CASSHFGTANYEQYF.

The V gene is TRBV6-2 or TRBV6-3, the J gene TRBJ2-7; D might be TRBD1 (6 bases). The CDR3 length is 15 residues. Germline CDR1 and CDR2: MNHEY and SVGEGT. Trimming took off 6 bases at V and 0 bases at J, with 15 bases between the two ends. CDR3 nucleotide sequence: TGTGCCAGCAGAGAAAGGACAGTGATCTCCTACGAGCAGTACTTC. It yields the protein CASRERTVISYEQYF.

This clonotype was counted between two and nine times. The chain uses TRBV18 and TRBJ2-1; 9 bases align to TRBD2. V gave up 4 bases and J gave up 4 bases; unmatched junction bases: 2. The CDR3 has 14 residues. Germline V lookup: CDR1 KGHSH, CDR2 LQKENI. CDR3 in DNA: TGTGCCAGCTCACGCGGGAGGGCGTACAATGAGCAGTTCTTC. Translation: CASSRGRAYNEQFF.

The gene calls are TRBV9 and TRBJ2-7, with a weak D call TRBD1 (6 bases). There are 15 residues in the CDR3. Germline V CDR1 and CDR2: SGDLS, YYNGEE. Trimming removed 1 base from V and 5 bases from J, with 16 bases in between. The CDR3 nucleotides are TGTGCCAGCAGCGTATCCGGTACCAGGGGTGACGAGCAGTACTTC. Encoded protein: CASSVSGTRGDEQYF.

This clonotype was observed a handful of times. This chain joins TRBV18 and TRBJ1-1, with a possible D match to TRBD1 (6 bases). With 2 bases removed from V and 11 bases from J, the gap between germline ends came to 12 bases. Looked up from germline, CDR1 is KGHSH and CDR2 is LQKENI. The length of the CDR3 is 12 residues. CDR3 protein: CASSPGTGLAFF. In nucleotides, the CDR3 is TGTGCCAGCTCACCAGGTACAGGGTTGGCTTTCTTT.

In its sample, this clonotype was seen a few times. The J gene is TRBJ2-5, the V gene TRBV12-3 or TRBV12-4; D is undetermined. Deletions cut 7 bases from V and 2 bases from J, with 11 bases between. The CDR3 extends over 13 amino acids. This chain's CDR3 is CASTAQVQETQYF. Here the CDR3 DNA reads TGTGCCAGCACCGCCCAGGTGCAAGAGACCCAGTACTTC.

The chain joins TRBV19 to TRBJ1-2; D possibly corresponds to TRBD1 (5 bases). V lost 11 bases to trimming and J lost 3 bases, with 13 bases between them. The CDR3 has 12 amino acids. Germline lookup yields CDR1 LNHDA and CDR2 SQIVND (reference sequence). CDR3: CAGETEDYGYTF. CDR3 in DNA: TGTGCCGGGGAGACAGAGGACTATGGCTACACCTTC.

The J gene is TRBJ2-3, the V gene TRBV9; 10 positions agree with TRBD2. V gave up 3 bases and J gave up 4 bases; unmatched junction bases: 5. This CDR3 has 15 residues. CDR1 SGDLS and CDR2 YYNGEE come from the germline V gene. CDR3 in amino acids: CASSAGLAMADTQYF. For the CDR3, the DNA is TGTGCCAGCAGCGCGGGACTAGCGATGGCAGATACGCAGTATTTT.

This clonotype was found a few times. This chain joins TRBV7-9 and TRBJ2-1; a weak D match, TRBD2 (6 bases). The CDR3 runs 14 residues. V was pared by 6 bases and J by 6 bases, with 15 bases between. Germline CDR1 and CDR2: SEHNR and FQNEAQ (reference sequence). The CDR3 spells CASREKRVGNEQFF. The CDR3, as DNA: TGTGCCAGCAGGGAGAAGCGGGTGGGCAATGAGCAGTTCTTC.

This chain's CDR3 is CASSKEDPPFTYNSPLHF. CDR3 DNA: TGTGCCAGCAGCAAAGAAGACCCCCCGTTCACCTATAATTCACCCCTCCACTTT. J is TRBJ1-6 and V is TRBV21-1; the listed D gene, TRBD1, was not tested against the DNA. TRBV21-1 is a pseudogene segment. This CDR3 has 18 residues.

The CDR3 is CASTGQGYTGELFF. The CDR3 DNA reads TGTGCCAGCACGGGACAGGGATATACCGGGGAGCTGTTTTTT. V gene TRBV2 combines with J gene TRBJ2-2; 9 bases line up with TRBD1. CDR3 size: 14 residues. The trim removed 7 bases at V and 5 bases at J, leaving 5 bases unmatched. The germline CDR1 and CDR2 sequences are SNHLY and FYNNEI. The full variable domain, with the rest looked up from reference TRBV2 and TRBJ2-2, is EPEVTQTPSHQVTQMGQEVILRCVPISNHLYFYWYRQILGQKVEFLVSFYNNEISEKSEIFDDQFSVERPDGSNFTLKIRSTKLEDSAMYFCASTGQGYTGELFFGEGSRLTVL.

The rearrangement links TRBV7-3 to TRBJ2-1; 7 bases are a match to TRBD2. This CDR3 spans 16 amino acids. Germline V gene lookup returns CDR1 SGHTA and CDR2 FQGTGA. V dropped 5 bases and J dropped 3; count of bases not matched to a gene: 10. In nucleotides, the CDR3 is TGTGCCAGCAGCCAGGAGCGGGGATCTCTCTACAATGAGCAGTTCTTC. Translating it yields CASSQERGSLYNEQFF.